These 5 T cell receptor beta chains came from one sample sequenced in a study of Tregs in tolerant kidney transplant recipients. Libraries were prepared by immunoSEQ multiplex PCR; TCRdb keeps only in-frame clonotypes and omits some of them. This sample yields about 120,000 clones, of which about 90% are seen a single time; roughly 0.63% belongs to the top ten. Sequenced: CD4+ T cells from blood. The receptors were sampled from a human donor in good health.

This clone was observed a single time. The chain recombines TRBV6-5 with TRBJ2-3; tentative D call: TRBD1 (5 bases). The CDR3 is 14 amino acids. CDR1 is MNHEY, CDR2 SVGAGI, per germline. V was cut by 5 bases and J by 3 bases, with 12 bases left in between. The chain's CDR3 is CASSQVSGTDTQYF. The CDR3 region has the DNA TGTGCCAGCAGTCAAGTTTCAGGGACAGATACGCAGTATTTT.

The gene calls are TRBV5-1 and TRBJ1-1, with unresolved D. Germline V gives CDR1 SGHRS, CDR2 YFSETQ. The CDR3 has 16 residues. V was trimmed by 1 base and J by 1 base, leaving 14 bases between them. The CDR3 loop is CASSLILAHGNTEAFF. Here the CDR3 DNA reads TGCGCCAGCAGCTTGATCCTAGCTCACGGGAACACTGAAGCTTTCTTT.

The chain joins TRBV5-1 to TRBJ2-5, with 7 nucleotides matching TRBD1. The DNA end is a closer match to TRBJ2-7, so the J assignment may be wrong. This CDR3 contains 14 residues. Germline CDR1 is SGHRS and CDR2 is YFSETQ. Here the CDR3 DNA reads TGCGCCAGCAGCTTGGATCGGGACAGATACGAGCAGTACTTC. It yields the protein CASSLDRDRYEQYF.

The J gene is TRBJ1-1, the V gene TRBV5-1; TRBD1 matches at 8 bases. V was clipped by 4 bases and J by 5 bases; unmatched bases: 7. Germline loops: CDR1 SGHRS, CDR2 YFSETQ. This CDR3 comprises 14 residues. This CDR3 reads CASSRHRGETEAFF. CDR3 sequence (DNA): TGCGCCAGCAGCCGACACAGGGGGGAGACTGAAGCTTTCTTT.

The genes are TRBV5-1 and TRBJ1-1; D unclear. V gave up 7 bases and J gave up 1 base, with 11 bases separating them. Germline lookup yields CDR1 SGHRS and CDR2 YFSETQ. CDR3 length: 13 residues. The CDR3 region is CASRLSPNTEAFF. CDR3 DNA: TGCGCCAGCCGCCTTTCACCGAACACTGAAGCTTTCTTT.